These T cell receptor beta chains were read from a single sample in a study of cytomegalovirus exposure and HLA in healthy donors. Assay used: immunoSEQ multiplex PCR; TCRdb lists only in-frame clones, some missing. In the table there are under 250,000 clones, 90% to 95% of which are singletons. The specimen was PBMCs. The receptors here all came from a woman younger than 35 in good health and CMV-seronegative. The CDR3 runs from the conserved cysteine through the conserved F or W. The order of the fields is CDR3 DNA, CDR3 protein, D gene, V gene, CDR3 length, clone size, J gene. D genes are given only for firm matches. Size tells how often a clone was seen (once, few, many) or the class of an expanded clone, and some rows leave it out.

TGTGCCAGCAGCGCGGACAGTGCCGGAAACACCATATATTTT	CASSADSAGNTIYF	NA	TRBV9	14	NA	TRBJ1-3
TGTGCCGGGGGACAGGAGAACACTGAAGCTTTCTTT	CAGGQENTEAFF	TRBD1	TRBV30	12	NA	TRBJ1-1
TGCGCCAGCAGGAGGGACACTGAAGCTTTCTTT	CASRRDTEAFF	NA	TRBV5-1	11	NA	TRBJ1-1
TGTGCCAGCAGTGAGGGCCACGAGCAGTACTTC	CASSEGHEQYF	NA	TRBV27	11	NA	TRBJ2-7
TGTGCCAGCAGAACCAGCGGGAGTTTCTACGAGCAGTACTTC	CASRTSGSFYEQYF	TRBD2	TRBV6-6	14	few	TRBJ2-7
TGTGCCAGTAGTATAGATCCTGGGACAGGCGGCGGCTACACCTTC	CASSIDPGTGGGYTF	TRBD1	TRBV19	15	NA	TRBJ1-2
TGTGCCAGCTCCCATGATGGCTACACCTTC	CASSHDGYTF	NA	TRBV18	10	few	TRBJ1-2
TGTGCCAGCAGGCAAGACAGGGTGCAGAACACTGAAGCTTTCTTT	CASRQDRVQNTEAFF	TRBD1	TRBV27	15	NA	TRBJ1-1
TGTGCCAGCAGTCCACCAGGGACAGGGACACTCACCGGGGAGCTGTTTTTT	CASSPPGTGTLTGELFF	TRBD1	TRBV28	17	NA	TRBJ2-2
TGTGCCAGCAGCGTAGAGGGGGAGGGAAGTCGCGAGCAGTACTTC	CASSVEGEGSREQYF	NA	TRBV9	15	once	TRBJ2-7
TGCGCCAGCAGCTTGGTATTAGCGGGAAACGGCGGGGAGCTGTTTTTT	CASSLVLAGNGGELFF	TRBD2	TRBV5-1	16	NA	TRBJ2-2
TGCGCCAGCAGCCTCTTGAACGGGGCTAATGAAAAACTGTTTTTT	CASSLLNGANEKLFF	NA	TRBV4-1	15	once	TRBJ1-4
TGTGCCAGCAGTGAACGGGGGGCCTGGACTGAAGCTTTCTTT	CASSERGAWTEAFF	NA	TRBV2	14	NA	TRBJ1-1
TGTGCCAGCAGCCAATTAACCGGGACTGACACCGGGGAGCTGTTTTTT	CASSQLTGTDTGELFF	NA	TRBV14	16	NA	TRBJ2-2
TGTGCCAGCAGCCAGAGGGGGTTTGGGGAGCTGTTTTTT	CASSQRGFGELFF	NA	TRBV7-2	13	few	TRBJ2-2
TGCGCCAGCAGCTTGGAAGGCGGAACCTATAGCAATCAGCCCCAGCATTTT	CASSLEGGTYSNQPQHF	NA	TRBV5-1	17	NA	TRBJ1-5
TGTGCCAGCAGCTTAGGCGGGACTACGACCTACAATGAGCAGTTCTTC	CASSLGGTTTYNEQFF	TRBD2	TRBV7-6	16	NA	TRBJ2-1
TGTGCCACTTCGGGACAGGGGACAGATACGCAGTATTTT	CATSGQGTDTQYF	TRBD1	TRBV6-5	13	NA	TRBJ2-3
TGTGCCAGCAGCCCAACCGGGACAGGGGGCTTTGGGCAGTACTTC	CASSPTGTGGFGQYF	TRBD1	TRBV7-2	15	few	TRBJ2-7
TGTGCCAGCAGCTACGAATTGGACAGGGGGGATCAGCCCCAGCATTTT	CASSYELDRGDQPQHF	TRBD1	TRBV7-9	16	once	TRBJ1-5
TGCAGCGTGGGGGAGACAGGGATGTTCGGGGAGCAGTACTTC	CSVGETGMFGEQYF	TRBD1	TRBV29-1	14	NA	TRBJ2-7
TGCGCCAGCAGCCAAGAGTCAGGGGCTGGAGCGGGGACAGATACGCAGTATTTT	CASSQESGAGAGTDTQYF	NA	TRBV4-1	18	NA	TRBJ2-3
TGTGCCTGGAGTGTACTCCCTAGCGGGAGCTACAATGAGCAGTTCTTC	CAWSVLPSGSYNEQFF	TRBD2	TRBV30	16	NA	TRBJ2-1
TGTGCCAGCAGCCTAGACAGCTATGGCTACACCTTC	CASSLDSYGYTF	NA	TRBV5-5	12	NA	TRBJ1-2
TGCGCCAGCAGCTTGGCCGTAGAGACCCAGTACTTC	CASSLAVETQYF	NA	TRBV5-1	12	NA	TRBJ2-5
TGCGCCAGCAGTGAGTGGCGGGAGCACACCGGGGAGCTGTTTTTT	CASSEWREHTGELFF	TRBD2	TRBV10-2	15	NA	TRBJ2-2
TGTGCCAGCAGTGATCGGATAGGAGTGAACACTGAAGCTTTCTTT	CASSDRIGVNTEAFF	NA	TRBV25-1	15	NA	TRBJ1-1
TGTGCCAGCAGTTTATACCGGACAGGGGAACAAGAGACCCAGTACTTC	CASSLYRTGEQETQYF	TRBD1	TRBV27	16	NA	TRBJ2-5
TGCGCCAGCATGGGGACAACCTACGAGCAGTACTTC	CASMGTTYEQYF	NA	TRBV5-1	12	NA	TRBJ2-7
TGTGCCTGGAGAGAGAGGCCGGGACTACCCCACGAGCAGTACTTC	CAWRERPGLPHEQYF	TRBD2	TRBV30	15	NA	TRBJ2-7
TGTGCCAGCAGTAAACGGGACAGGTCATTAACTGAAGCTTTCTTT	CASSKRDRSLTEAFF	TRBD1	TRBV27	15	NA	TRBJ1-1
TGTGCCAGCAGCTTAGCTTTGTCAGAGGGTCAGCCCCAGCATTTT	CASSLALSEGQPQHF	NA	TRBV7-8	15	NA	TRBJ1-5
TGTGCCAGCAGGGGGGGGCAGGACCGCAATCAGCCCCAGCATTTT	CASRGGQDRNQPQHF	NA	TRBV6-1	15	NA	TRBJ1-5
TGCAGCGTTGAAGGGACAGGGGGCATGCAAGAGACCCAGTACTTC	CSVEGTGGMQETQYF	TRBD1	TRBV29-1	15	once	TRBJ2-5
TGTGCCAGCACCCCGCGTAGCGACCAAGAGACCCAGTACTTC	CASTPRSDQETQYF	NA	TRBV7-9	14	NA	TRBJ2-5
TGCGCCAGCAGTTTAGGAGCGGCAGACACAGATACGCAGTATTTT	CASSLGAADTDTQYF	NA	TRBV4-1	15	NA	TRBJ2-3
TGTGCCAGCGGATCCCGGGACAGGACCGGGGAGCTGTTTTTT	CASGSRDRTGELFF	TRBD1	TRBV27	14	NA	TRBJ2-2
TGTGCCAGCAGCTTGGCCGGGGGTTCGGGTGAAAAACTGTTTTTT	CASSLAGGSGEKLFF	NA	TRBV5-4	15	NA	TRBJ1-4
TGTGCCAGCTTGTTGTCGGCAGGGGTCACAGATACGCAGTATTTT	CASLLSAGVTDTQYF	NA	TRBV27	15	NA	TRBJ2-3
TGTGCCAGCAGCTTGACTAGCGGGAGGAACAATGAGCAGTTCTTC	CASSLTSGRNNEQFF	TRBD2	TRBV11-3	15	NA	TRBJ2-1
TGTGCCAGCAGTTTCCCTTCCAGCTCCTACGAGCAGTACTTC	CASSFPSSSYEQYF	NA	TRBV27	14	once	TRBJ2-7
TGTGCCAGCAGCCAAGAGGCGGGAGGGCCCTTAAACTACAATGAGCAGTTCTTC	CASSQEAGGPLNYNEQFF	TRBD2	TRBV4-2	18	NA	TRBJ2-1